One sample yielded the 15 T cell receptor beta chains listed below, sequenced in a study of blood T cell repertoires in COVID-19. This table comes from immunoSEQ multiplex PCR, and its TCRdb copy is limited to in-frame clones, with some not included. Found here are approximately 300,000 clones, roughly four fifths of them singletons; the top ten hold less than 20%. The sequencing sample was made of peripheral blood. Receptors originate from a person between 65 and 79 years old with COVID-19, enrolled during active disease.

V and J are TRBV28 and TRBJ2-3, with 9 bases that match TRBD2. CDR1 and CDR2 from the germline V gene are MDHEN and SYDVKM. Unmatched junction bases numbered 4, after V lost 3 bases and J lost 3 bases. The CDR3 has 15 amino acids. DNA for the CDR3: TGTGCCAGCAGTTTTGTGGCGGGGGGGACAGATACGCAGTATTTT. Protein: CASSFVAGGTDTQYF.

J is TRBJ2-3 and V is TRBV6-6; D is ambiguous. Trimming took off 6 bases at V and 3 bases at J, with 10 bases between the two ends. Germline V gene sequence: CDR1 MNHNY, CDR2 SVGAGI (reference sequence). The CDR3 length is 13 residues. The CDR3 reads CASSPRMTDTQYF. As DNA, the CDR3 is TGTGCCAGCAGCCCCAGGATGACAGATACGCAGTATTTT.

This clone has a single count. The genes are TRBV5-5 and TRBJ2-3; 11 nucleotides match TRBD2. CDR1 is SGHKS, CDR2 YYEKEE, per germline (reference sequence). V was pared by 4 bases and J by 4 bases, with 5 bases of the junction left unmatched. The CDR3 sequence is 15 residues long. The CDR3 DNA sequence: TGTGCCAGCAGCATGATAGCGGGAGGGTCAGATACGCAGTATTTT. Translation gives CASSMIAGGSDTQYF.

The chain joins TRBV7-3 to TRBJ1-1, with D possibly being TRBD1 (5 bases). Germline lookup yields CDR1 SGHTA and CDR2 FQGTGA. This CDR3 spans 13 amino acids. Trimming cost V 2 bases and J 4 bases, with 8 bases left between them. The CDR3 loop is CASSLQRGTEAFF. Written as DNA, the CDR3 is TGTGCCAGCAGCTTACAAAGGGGCACTGAAGCTTTCTTT. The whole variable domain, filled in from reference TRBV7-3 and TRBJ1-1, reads GAGVSQTPSNKVTEKGKYVELRCDPISGHTALYWYRQSLGQGPEFLIYFQGTGAADDSGLPNDRFFAVRPEGSVSTLKIQRTERGDSAVYLCASSLQRGTEAFFGQGTRLTVV.

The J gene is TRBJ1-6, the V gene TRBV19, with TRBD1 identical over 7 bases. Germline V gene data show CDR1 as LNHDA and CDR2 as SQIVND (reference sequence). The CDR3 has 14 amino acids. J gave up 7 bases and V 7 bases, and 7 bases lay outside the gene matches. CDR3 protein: CASKRTGPNSPLHF. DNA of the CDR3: TGTGCCAGTAAGCGGACAGGACCGAATTCACCCCTCCACTTT.

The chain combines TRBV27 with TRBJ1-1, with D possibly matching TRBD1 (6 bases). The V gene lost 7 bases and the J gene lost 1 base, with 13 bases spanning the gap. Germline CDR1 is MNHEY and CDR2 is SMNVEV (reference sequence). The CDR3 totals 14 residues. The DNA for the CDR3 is TGTGCCAGCACCCTTAGAGGGGGGAACACTGAAGCTTTCTTT. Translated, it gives CASTLRGGNTEAFF.

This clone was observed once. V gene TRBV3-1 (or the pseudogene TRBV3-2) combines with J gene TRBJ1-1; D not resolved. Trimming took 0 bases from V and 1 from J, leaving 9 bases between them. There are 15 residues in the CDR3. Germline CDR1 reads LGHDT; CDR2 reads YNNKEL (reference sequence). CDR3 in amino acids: CASSQDWSRNTEAFF. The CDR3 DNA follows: TGTGCCAGCAGCCAAGATTGGAGCAGGAACACTGAAGCTTTCTTT.

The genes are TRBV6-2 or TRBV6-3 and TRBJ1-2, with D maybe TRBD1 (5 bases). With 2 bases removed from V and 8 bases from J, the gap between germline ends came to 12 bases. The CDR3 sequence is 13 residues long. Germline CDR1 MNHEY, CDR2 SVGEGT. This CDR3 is CASSYIAGMGYTF. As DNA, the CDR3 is TGTGCCAGCAGTTACATCGCAGGGATGGGCTACACCTTC.

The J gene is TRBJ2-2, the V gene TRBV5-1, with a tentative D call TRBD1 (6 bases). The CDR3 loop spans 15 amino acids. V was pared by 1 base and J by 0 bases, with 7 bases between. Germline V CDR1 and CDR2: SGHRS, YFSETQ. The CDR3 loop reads CASSLTGPNTGELFF. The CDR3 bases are TGCGCCAGCAGCTTGACAGGGCCGAACACCGGGGAGCTGTTTTTT.

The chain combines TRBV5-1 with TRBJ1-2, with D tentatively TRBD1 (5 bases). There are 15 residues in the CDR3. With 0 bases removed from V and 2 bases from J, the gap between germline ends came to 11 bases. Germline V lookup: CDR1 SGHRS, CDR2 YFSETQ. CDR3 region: CASSLEGEANYGYTF. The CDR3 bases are TGCGCCAGCAGCTTGGAAGGGGAAGCGAACTATGGCTACACCTTC.

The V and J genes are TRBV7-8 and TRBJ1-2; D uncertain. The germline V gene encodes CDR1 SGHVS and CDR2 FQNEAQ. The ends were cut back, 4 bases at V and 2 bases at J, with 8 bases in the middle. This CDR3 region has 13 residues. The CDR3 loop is CASSSDGNYGYTF. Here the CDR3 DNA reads TGTGCCAGCAGCTCAGACGGGAACTATGGCTACACCTTC. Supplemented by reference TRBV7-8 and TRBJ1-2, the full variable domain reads GAGVSQSPRYKVAKRGQDVALRCDPISGHVSLFWYQQALGQGPEFLTYFQNEAQLDKSGLPSDRFFAERPEGSVSTLKIQRTQQEDSAVYLCASSSDGNYGYTFGSGTRLTVV.

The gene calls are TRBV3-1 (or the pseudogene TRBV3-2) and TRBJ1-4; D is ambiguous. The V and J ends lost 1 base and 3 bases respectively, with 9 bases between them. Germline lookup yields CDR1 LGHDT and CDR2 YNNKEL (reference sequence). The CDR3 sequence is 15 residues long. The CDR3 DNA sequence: TGTGCCAGCAGCCAAGCGGGGTCAGCTAATGAAAAACTGTTTTTT. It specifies CASSQAGSANEKLFF.

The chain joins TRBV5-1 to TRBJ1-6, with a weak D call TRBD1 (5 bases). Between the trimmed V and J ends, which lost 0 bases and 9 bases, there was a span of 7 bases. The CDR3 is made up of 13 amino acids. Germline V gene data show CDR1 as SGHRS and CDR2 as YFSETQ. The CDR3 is CASSLEQGSPLHF. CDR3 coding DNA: TGCGCCAGCAGCTTGGAGCAGGGTTCACCCCTCCACTTT.

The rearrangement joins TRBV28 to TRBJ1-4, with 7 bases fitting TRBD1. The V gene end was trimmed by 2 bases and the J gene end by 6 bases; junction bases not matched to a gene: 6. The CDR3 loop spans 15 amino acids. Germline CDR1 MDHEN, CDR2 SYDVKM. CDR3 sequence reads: CASSLRIGTDEKLFF. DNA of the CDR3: TGTGCCAGCAGTTTAAGGATAGGGACAGATGAAAAACTGTTTTTT.

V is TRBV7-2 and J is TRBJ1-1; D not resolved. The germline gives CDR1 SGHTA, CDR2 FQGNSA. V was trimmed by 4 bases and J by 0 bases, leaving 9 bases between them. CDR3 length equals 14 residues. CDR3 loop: CASSSTQVNTEAFF. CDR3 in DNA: TGTGCCAGCAGCTCTACCCAGGTGAACACTGAAGCTTTCTTT.